Presented here are 26 T cell receptor beta chains from one specimen sequenced in a study of immune cell composition in non-small cell lung cancer. Sequencing used immunoSEQ multiplex PCR; TCRdb keeps in-frame clones, though not all of them. This sample yields roughly 4,000 clones, of which over 65% are seen a single time; approximately 22% belongs to the top ten. Source material: lung tumor tissue. Receptor source: a human donor with non-small cell lung cancer.

The chain couples TRBV5-4 to TRBJ2-6; TRBD2 matches at 14 bases. Trimming removed 4 bases from V and 0 bases from J; junction bases left unmatched: 3. CDR3 size: 18 residues. Germline V lookup: CDR1 SGHNT, CDR2 YYREEE (reference sequence). The CDR3 sequence is CASSGGLAGVSGANVLTF. CDR3 in DNA: TGTGCCAGCAGCGGGGGACTAGCGGGAGTCTCTGGGGCCAACGTCCTGACTTTC.

The chain uses TRBV28 and TRBJ2-7; 10 nucleotides agree with TRBD2. Trimming took 3 bases from V and 3 from J; bases not matched to a gene: 5. CDR1 MDHEN and CDR2 SYDVKM come from the germline V gene. The CDR3 extends over 15 amino acids. The CDR3 DNA follows: TGTGCCAGCAGTTTCAATCAGCGGGGGGGCTACGAGCAGTACTTC. The encoded protein is CASSFNQRGGYEQYF.

The chain is built from TRBV29-1 and TRBJ1-4; no clear D. Germline CDR1 reads SQVTM; CDR2 reads ANQGSEA. V lost 7 bases, J lost 3 bases, and 9 bases lay in between. The CDR3 loop spans 12 amino acids. CDR3 nucleotides: TGCAGCGCGGGGTGGGCTAATGAAAAACTGTTTTTT. It yields the protein CSAGWANEKLFF. The complete variable domain, with remaining parts taken from reference TRBV29-1 and TRBJ1-4, reads SAVISQKPSRDICQRGTSLTIQCQVDSQVTMMFWYRQQPGQSLTLIATANQGSEATYESGFVIDKFPISRPNLTFSTLTVSNMSPEDSSIYLCSAGWANEKLFFGSGTQLSVL.

This sequence joins TRBV18 and TRBJ2-7, with D tentatively TRBD1 (5 bases). V lost 3 bases to trimming and J lost 6 bases, with 12 bases between them. The CDR3 is made up of 13 amino acids. Germline CDR1 KGHSH, CDR2 LQKENI. This chain's CDR3 is CASSPARAGEQYF. CDR3 DNA sequence: TGTGCCAGCTCACCGGCCAGGGCTGGCGAGCAGTACTTC.

A few counts support this clone. The chain is built from TRBV29-1 and TRBJ1-2; 12 nucleotides align to TRBD1. CDR3 length: 15 residues. The V gene end was trimmed by 3 bases and the J gene end by 4 bases; junction bases not matched to a gene: 6. CDR1 and CDR2 from the germline V gene are SQVTM and ANQGSEA. CDR3 amino acids: CSVEGTGGPIYGYTF. The DNA of the CDR3 is TGCAGCGTTGAGGGGACAGGGGGCCCGATCTATGGCTACACCTTC. The entire variable domain, with the rest obtained from reference TRBV29-1 and TRBJ1-2, is as follows: SAVISQKPSRDICQRGTSLTIQCQVDSQVTMMFWYRQQPGQSLTLIATANQGSEATYESGFVIDKFPISRPNLTFSTLTVSNMSPEDSSIYLCSVEGTGGPIYGYTFGSGTRLTVV.

This chain uses TRBV9 with TRBJ1-2; D is unresolved. The V gene lost 1 base and the J gene lost 3 bases, with 10 bases spanning the gap. The CDR3 totals 14 residues. Looked up from germline, CDR1 is SGDLS and CDR2 is YYNGEE. This CDR3 is CASSVMVTDYGYTF. Here the CDR3 DNA reads TGTGCCAGCAGCGTAATGGTGACGGACTATGGCTACACCTTC.

The CDR3 here is CASSRNAGVDNEQYF. CDR3 in DNA: TGTGCCAGCAGCCGAAACGCGGGAGTAGATAACGAGCAGTACTTC. The chain couples TRBV4-2 to TRBJ2-7, with 7 nucleotides matching TRBD2. The length of the CDR3 is 15 residues. The V gene end was trimmed by 4 bases and the J gene end by 5 bases; junction bases not matched to a gene: 11. Germline CDR1 is LGHNA and CDR2 is YNFKEQ.

V usage is TRBV27 and J usage is TRBJ2-5; unclear D gene. CDR3 length equals 13 residues. Looked up from germline, CDR1 is MNHEY and CDR2 is SMNVEV (reference sequence). Trimming removed 4 bases from V and 5 bases from J, with 11 bases in between. The CDR3 DNA sequence: TGTGCCAGCAGTTCCTCCGGGCCGGAGACCCAGTACTTC. This translates into CASSSSGPETQYF.

This clone occurred once. The rearrangement joins TRBV4-2 to TRBJ2-3; TRBD2 aligns across 13 bases. After removal of 6 bases from V and 8 bases from J, the junction contained 14 bases not matched to a gene. This CDR3 is built from 17 residues. The germline CDR1 and CDR2 sequences are LGHNA and YNFKEQ. CDR3 in DNA: TGTGCCAGCAGTAGGACTAGCGGGGGCCAGGAGCCAGTTACGCAGTATTTT. Protein sequence: CASSRTSGGQEPVTQYF.

This clone showed up just a few times. This rearrangement joins TRBV2 to TRBJ2-1, with no clear D. This CDR3 comprises 13 residues. Germline V gene sequence: CDR1 SNHLY, CDR2 FYNNEI. Trimming removed 7 bases from V and 4 bases from J, with 11 bases in between. The CDR3 here is CASKSRIYNEQFF. The CDR3 region has the DNA TGTGCCAGCAAATCGCGAATATACAATGAGCAGTTCTTC.

The gene calls are TRBV4-2 and TRBJ2-2; perhaps D is TRBD1 or TRBD2 (6 bases each). The CDR3 runs 16 residues. V dropped 1 base and J dropped 8 bases, with 17 bases sitting between them. The V gene's germline CDR1 is LGHNA and CDR2 YNFKEQ. The CDR3 here is CASSQGLGGRRGELFF. CDR3 in DNA: TGTGCCAGCAGCCAAGGATTAGGGGGGCGCCGAGGGGAGCTGTTTTTT.

The J gene is TRBJ1-4, the V gene TRBV5-1; D uncertain. CDR1 is SGHRS and CDR2 is YFSETQ in the germline V gene. CDR3 length equals 15 residues. V was shortened by 0 bases and J by 4 bases, with 10 bases between the two germline ends. The CDR3, as DNA: TGCGCCAGCAGCTTGGCCGGGGAACTTAATGAAAAACTGTTTTTT. Protein product: CASSLAGELNEKLFF. Full variable domain (missing parts from reference TRBV5-1 and TRBJ1-4): KAGVTQTPRYLIKTRGQQVTLSCSPISGHRSVSWYQQTPGQGLQFLFEYFSETQRNKGNFPGRFSGRQFSNSRSEMNVSTLELGDSALYLCASSLAGELNEKLFFGSGTQLSVL.

The chain joins TRBV5-5 to TRBJ1-4; D is possibly TRBD1 (5 bases). There are 16 residues in the CDR3. V was trimmed by 4 bases and J by 5 bases, leaving 18 bases between them. From germline, CDR1 is SGHKS and CDR2 YYEKEE (reference sequence). As DNA, the CDR3 is TGTGCCAGCAGCCAAGATTTATTGGGGCCGAATGAAAAACTGTTTTTT. Amino acids: CASSQDLLGPNEKLFF.

This chain joins TRBV30 and TRBJ1-2; D ambiguous. Germline CDR1 and CDR2: GTSNPN and SVGIG (reference sequence). CDR3 length equals 14 residues. The ends were cut back, 4 bases at V and 4 bases at J, with 16 bases in the middle. The CDR3 is CAWNQRVASYGYTF. The CDR3 coding sequence is TGTGCCTGGAATCAGCGGGTAGCGTCCTATGGCTACACCTTC.

The chain combines TRBV4-2 with TRBJ1-3; D uncertain. V dropped 6 bases and J dropped 0 bases, with 18 bases sitting between them. In germline, CDR1 is LGHNA, CDR2 YNFKEQ. The CDR3 runs to 17 residues. The CDR3 loop is CASRKDAVGNSGNTIYF. The CDR3 DNA sequence: TGTGCCAGCAGGAAGGACGCAGTGGGGAACTCTGGAAACACCATATATTTT.

J is TRBJ1-5 and V is TRBV7-2; unclear D gene. Trimming took 5 bases from V and 2 from J, leaving 19 bases between them. The CDR3 has 17 amino acids. Germline loops: CDR1 SGHTA, CDR2 FQGNSA. The CDR3 loop is CASSLSGPGLGNQPQHF. In DNA, the CDR3 is TGTGCCAGCAGCCTCAGTGGACCGGGTCTAGGCAATCAGCCCCAGCATTTT.

This chain uses TRBV7-2 with TRBJ2-7; 9 bases are a match to TRBD2. This CDR3 has 17 residues. V lost 3 bases and J lost 6; bases outside the gene matches: 15. CDR1 is SGHTA, CDR2 FQGNSA, per germline. Here the CDR3 reads CASSFSDPEREDSEQYF. For the CDR3, the DNA is TGTGCCAGCAGCTTTAGTGATCCTGAGCGGGAGGATAGCGAGCAGTACTTC.

This chain uses TRBV5-1 with TRBJ1-5; D is undetermined. Deletions cut 0 bases from V and 7 bases from J, with 14 bases between. The CDR3 extends over 15 amino acids. The germline V gene has CDR1 SGHRS and CDR2 YFSETQ. CDR3 in DNA: TGCGCCAGCAGCTTGGCCGGGGTAGAGTCCCAGCCCCAGCATTTT. Its protein product is CASSLAGVESQPQHF.

This chain joins TRBV6-5 and TRBJ2-3; weak D call: TRBD2 (6 bases). CDR3 length: 14 amino acids. Germline lookup yields CDR1 MNHEY and CDR2 SVGAGI. Trimming pared 5 bases from V and 2 bases from J, leaving 11 bases between. The CDR3, as DNA: TGTGCCAGCAGTCCGGGACTGATCACAGATACGCAGTATTTT. Protein: CASSPGLITDTQYF.

This clone occurred a few times. The chain carries TRBV2 and TRBJ1-2; 7 bases map to TRBD1. Germline V lookup: CDR1 SNHLY, CDR2 FYNNEI. This CDR3 comprises 13 residues. V dropped 8 bases and J dropped 2; count of bases not matched to a gene: 5. The DNA of the CDR3 is TGTGCCAGCCAGACAGGGAACAACTATGGCTACACCTTC. Translated: CASQTGNNYGYTF.

The chain is built from TRBV18 and TRBJ2-7; D may be TRBD1 (6 bases). Germline V gene data show CDR1 as KGHSH and CDR2 as LQKENI. Trimming removed 2 bases from V and 4 bases from J, with 18 bases in between. The CDR3 has 16 residues. CDR3 bases: TGTGCCAGCTCACCAAGTCGGGGCAGGGGTCGGTACGAGCAGTACTTC. Protein: CASSPSRGRGRYEQYF.

The DNA of the CDR3 is TGTGCCAGCAGTCTTAAACAGGGGGCCGCCGGCACTGAAGCTTTCTTT. It specifies CASSLKQGAAGTEAFF. The chain couples TRBV27 to TRBJ1-1, with 9 nucleotides matching TRBD1. V lost 5 bases and J lost 4; bases outside the gene matches: 11. From germline, CDR1 is MNHEY and CDR2 SMNVEV (reference sequence). This CDR3 spans 16 amino acids.

This clone appeared once. This sequence joins TRBV19 and TRBJ2-1; tentatively, D is TRBD2 (5 bases). CDR1 and CDR2 from the germline V gene are LNHDA and SQIVND (reference sequence). Trimming left V 3 bases short and J 7 bases short, with 16 bases between. The CDR3 has 15 amino acids. CDR3 DNA sequence: TGTGCCAGTAGTATTTCGAGGGTCCCTAGGAATGAGCAGTTCTTC. Translation gives CASSISRVPRNEQFF.

The gene calls are TRBV28 and TRBJ1-1; TRBD1 might be the D (5 bases). Germline-derived CDR1 and CDR2 are MDHEN and SYDVKM. Trimming removed 5 bases from V and 3 bases from J, with 13 bases in between. The CDR3 contains 14 residues. CDR3 sequence: CASSGDRGYTEAFF. The CDR3 nucleotides read TGTGCCAGCAGTGGGGACCGGGGGTACACTGAAGCTTTCTTT.

V gene TRBV28 combines with J gene TRBJ2-7; the match to TRBD2 covers 10 bases. From germline, CDR1 is MDHEN and CDR2 SYDVKM. V dropped 6 bases and J dropped 3; count of bases not matched to a gene: 8. This CDR3 is 15 amino acids long. The CDR3, as DNA: TGTGCCAGCAGCTCCCAGCGGGAGGGCATCTACGAGCAGTACTTC. Residues: CASSSQREGIYEQYF.

The chain's CDR3 is CASSSRQGQPQHF. Written as DNA, the CDR3 is TGTGCCAGCAGCTCCAGGCAGGGTCAGCCCCAGCATTTT. This sequence joins TRBV7-3 and TRBJ1-5; D possibly corresponds to TRBD1 (5 bases). CDR1 SGHTA and CDR2 FQGTGA come from the germline V gene. Trimming pared 4 bases from V and 6 bases from J, leaving 10 bases between. The CDR3 covers 13 residues.